This TCR beta chain was obtained from a study of T cell responses to AZD1222 COVID-19 vaccine. Trimming pared 6 bases from V and 0 bases from J, leaving 8 bases between. Per germline, CDR1 MDHEN and CDR2 SYDVKM. The CDR3 loop spans 13 amino acids. TCRdb's table, derived via immunoSEQ multiplex PCR, lists solely in-frame clones and lacks some. The data contain roughly 200,000 clones, approximately 90% of them singletons. This chain connects TRBV28 to TRBJ1-1; D not certain. The sequence was collected from an adult who received the AZD1222 COVID-19 vaccine. The source material was peripheral blood, sampled 28 days after the second AZD1222 dose. CDR3 region: CASSPVLNTEAFF. DNA for the CDR3: TGTGCCAGCAGCCCCGTTTTGAACACTGAAGCTTTCTTT.